This T cell receptor (beta chain) was recorded in a study of beta chain features in type 1 diabetes. Study-level background: All samples together contributed 90 million to 130 million sorted cells for examination.

The V gene lost 5 bases and the J gene lost 3 bases, with 8 bases spanning the gap. The CDR3 has 12 amino acids. Germline V gene data show CDR1 as PRHDT and CDR2 as FYEKMQ (reference sequence). Expressed TCRB transcripts were sequenced because the entire RNA isolate underwent reverse transcription. Naive, central memory and regulatory T cell samples yielded a few million reads on average. The table came from immunoSEQ multiplex PCR; TCRdb's copy has only in-frame clones and leaves some out. The sample has 400,000 to 450,000 clones, 14% seen once. Sequencing was carried out using naive CD4+ T cells from blood. J is TRBJ2-7 and V is TRBV13; weak D call: TRBD1 (6 bases). The origin of this receptor is a man aged 25-45 years in good health. The CDR3 DNA reads as TGTGCCAGCAGCAGACAGGACTACGAGCAGTACTTC. Encoded protein: CASSRQDYEQYF.